This TCR beta chain was recovered during a study of blood T cell repertoires in COVID-19. Study-wide context: Acute and convalescent COVID-19 samples came from the United States, Italy and Spain. The cDNA or gDNA used as material had been derived from T cells, B-cell-depleted T cells, or PBMCs.

The V and J ends lost 4 bases and 4 bases respectively, with 7 bases between them. This CDR3 region has 13 residues. Germline V gives CDR1 MNHEY, CDR2 SVGAGI. Original handling: Nucleated cell number was recorded as an estimate derived from reference gene primer amplification. Here immunoSEQ multiplex PCR was the method, and the copy in TCRdb shows in-frame clones only, minus some. V and J calls and clone size are given by that table; D and trimming were obtained from the DNA. The table lists more than 120,000 clones, roughly 89% of them singletons, with nearly 0.95% in the top ten. The sequence was collected from a woman in her forties or fifties with acute or convalescent COVID-19. This chain links TRBV6-5 with TRBJ2-2; D may be TRBD2 (5 bases). The sequenced material came from peripheral blood. DNA of the CDR3: TGTGCCAGCAGTTCTAGCCCCACCGGGGAGCTGTTTTTT. This sequence encodes CASSSSPTGELFF.